These T cell receptor beta chains were read from a single sample in a study of cytomegalovirus exposure and HLA in healthy donors. Clones were read by immunoSEQ multiplex PCR, and TCRdb kept only the in-frame ones, dropping some. In the table there are around 70,000 clones, about 95% of which are singletons. Source material: PBMCs. Every receptor here comes from a woman between 18 and 29 years old in good health and CMV-seropositive. Each CDR3 is given with its conserved first and last residue. The D gene is left open where the match is weak. Clone sizes are given selectively: once, few, many, or a class where the clone is expanded.

>TRBV18|-|18|TRBJ2-2|-
CASSPPFRLKGDTGELFF
TGTGCCAGCTCACCACCGTTCAGACTCAAAGGGGACACCGGGGAGCTGTTTTTT
>TRBV7-2|-|17|TRBJ2-1|TRBD2
CASSLGRTSGGDNEQFF
TGTGCCAGCAGCTTAGGTCGTACTAGCGGGGGGGACAATGAGCAGTTCTTC
>TRBV11-3|-|13|TRBJ1-1|-
CASSPGQITEAFF
TGTGCCAGCAGCCCCGGACAGATCACTGAAGCTTTCTTT
>TRBV20-1|-|11|TRBJ2-3|-
CSGGTTDTQYF
TGCAGCGGCGGGACCACAGATACGCAGTATTTT
>TRBV7-3|-|15|TRBJ2-1|TRBD2
CASSLIAGAYNEQFF
TGTGCCAGCAGCTTGATAGCGGGGGCCTACAATGAGCAGTTCTTC
>TRBV4-1|-|15|TRBJ2-1|TRBD2
CASSQGASGNNEQFF
TGCGCCAGCAGCCAAGGGGCTAGCGGGAACAATGAGCAGTTCTTC
>TRBV6-5|-|15|TRBJ1-2|-
CASSYSAGGPRGYTF
TGTGCCAGCAGTTACTCCGCCGGGGGGCCAAGGGGCTACACCTTC
>TRBV19|-|15|TRBJ1-1|-
CASPPTDSVGTEAFF
TGTGCCTCACCACCAACCGACAGCGTCGGCACTGAAGCTTTCTTT
>TRBV5-1|-|16|TRBJ2-5|TRBD2
CASSLVGLAGKETQYF
TGCGCCAGCAGCTTGGTCGGACTAGCGGGAAAAGAGACCCAGTACTTC
>TRBV6-1|-|16|TRBJ2-7|TRBD1
CASSDTPLTGWAEQYF
TGTGCCAGCAGTGATACCCCTTTGACAGGGTGGGCCGAGCAGTACTTC
>TRBV5-8|-|17|TRBJ2-3|-
CASSPDSSGTRKDTQYF
TGTGCCAGCAGCCCCGACTCCTCCGGGACAAGGAAGGATACGCAGTATTTT
>TRBV27|-|15|TRBJ1-3|TRBD1
CASSLQGGSGNTIYF
TGTGCCAGCAGTCTACAGGGGGGATCTGGAAACACCATATATTTT
>TRBV10-3|-|13|TRBJ1-2|-
CAISESRTDGYTF
TGTGCCATCAGTGAGTCACGGACTGATGGCTACACCTTC
>TRBV19|-|17|TRBJ1-2|TRBD1
CASTPSGTGAFFYGYTF
TGTGCCAGTACCCCTTCCGGGACAGGGGCTTTTTTCTATGGCTACACCTTC
>TRBV5-4|-|15|TRBJ2-1|TRBD2
CASSPRGGVYNEQFF
TGTGCCAGCAGCCCCCGGGGGGGGGTTTACAATGAGCAGTTCTTC
>TRBV11-2|-|12|TRBJ2-2|-
CASSTELRELFF
TGTGCCAGCAGCACAGAATTGCGGGAGCTGTTTTTT
>TRBV4-1|once|15|TRBJ1-1|-
CASSQDNSLNTEAFF
TGCGCCAGCAGCCAAGACAACTCCCTGAACACTGAAGCTTTCTTT
>TRBV21-1|-|17|TRBJ2-1|-
CASSKDQAGRLCNEQFF
TGTGCCAGCAGCAAAGATCAAGCGGGAAGGTTGTGCAATGAGCAGTTCTTC
>TRBV30|-|16|TRBJ2-7|TRBD1
CAWSGGGTGPFYEQYF
TGTGCCTGGAGTGGGGGTGGGACAGGGCCCTTCTACGAGCAGTACTTC
>TRBV27|-|13|TRBJ2-7|-
CASRPGQTYEQYF
TGTGCCAGCAGACCGGGACAAACCTACGAGCAGTACTTC
>TRBV5-8|-|16|TRBJ2-3|-
CASSLSSGTSTDTQYF
TGTGCCAGCAGCTTAAGTAGCGGTACTAGCACAGATACGCAGTATTTT
>TRBV13|-|15|TRBJ1-6|-
CASSPSGRINSPLHF
TGTGCCAGCAGCCCGAGCGGCAGAATCAATTCACCCCTCCACTTT
>TRBV5-1|-|17|TRBJ1-2|-
CASSLELGSAGGYGYTF
TGCGCCAGCAGCTTGGAGTTGGGTTCGGCGGGGGGCTATGGCTACACCTTC
>TRBV4-1|-|15|TRBJ2-1|-
CASSQDQLEYNEQFF
TGCGCCAGCAGCCAAGATCAGCTAGAATACAATGAGCAGTTCTTC
>TRBV4-1|-|14|TRBJ2-5|-
CASSQDGMRETQYF
TGCGCCAGCAGCCAAGATGGTATGAGAGAGACCCAGTACTTC
>TRBV7-9|-|12|TRBJ2-5|-
CASSLGLETQYF
TGTGCCAGCAGCTTAGGACTGGAGACCCAGTACTTC